The clone carrying this T cell receptor beta chain was observed a single time. Seattle researchers signed up patients amid active infection and tracked them longitudinally. The record originates from a study of blood T cell repertoires in COVID-19. Across the whole study: Acute and convalescent COVID-19 specimens originated in the United States, Italy and Spain. Nucleic acid was either cDNA or gDNA, and it came from T cells, B-cell-depleted T cells, or PBMCs.

The authors' processing: Scientists estimated how many nucleated cells there were by amplifying reference gene primers. The protocol was immunoSEQ multiplex PCR, while the TCRdb copy is restricted to in-frame clones and leaves out a portion. Clonal size and the V and J genes are those of that table, whereas D and trimming came from the DNA. Seen here are some 300,000 clones, 75% to 90% observed once, and the top ten hold approximately 6.5%. Germline CDR1 and CDR2: SGHTA and FQGNSA. The CDR3 covers 15 residues. Trimming cost V 0 bases and J 1 base, with 8 bases left between them. The origin of this receptor is a woman in her 50s with COVID-19, enrolled during active disease. Sequencing was performed on peripheral blood. The chain has TRBV7-2 and TRBJ2-3; weak D call: TRBD1 (6 bases). The CDR3 sequence: CASSLAQGRTDTQYF. The CDR3 DNA reads TGTGCCAGCAGCTTAGCACAGGGCCGCACAGATACGCAGTATTTT.